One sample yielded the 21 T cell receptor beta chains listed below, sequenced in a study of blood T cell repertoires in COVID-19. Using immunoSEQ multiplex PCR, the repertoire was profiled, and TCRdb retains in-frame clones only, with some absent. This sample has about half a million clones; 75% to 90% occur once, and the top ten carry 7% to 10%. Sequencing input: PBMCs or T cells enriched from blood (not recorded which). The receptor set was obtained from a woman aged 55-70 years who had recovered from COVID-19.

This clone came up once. CDR3: CASSLGVSRGREQYF. CDR3 nucleotide sequence: TGCGCCAGCAGCTTGGGGGTCTCGCGGGGGCGGGAGCAGTACTTC. The chain uses TRBV5-1 and TRBJ2-7; D perhaps matches TRBD2 (7 bases). CDR1 is SGHRS and CDR2 is YFSETQ in the germline V gene. V was cut by 0 bases and J by 7 bases, with 17 bases left in between. CDR3 length equals 15 residues.

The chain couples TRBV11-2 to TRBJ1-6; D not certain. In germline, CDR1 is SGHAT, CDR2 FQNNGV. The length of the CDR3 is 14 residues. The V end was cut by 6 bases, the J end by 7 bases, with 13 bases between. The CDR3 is CASRPDTMNSPLHF. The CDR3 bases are TGTGCCAGCAGACCCGACACCATGAATTCACCCCTCCACTTT.

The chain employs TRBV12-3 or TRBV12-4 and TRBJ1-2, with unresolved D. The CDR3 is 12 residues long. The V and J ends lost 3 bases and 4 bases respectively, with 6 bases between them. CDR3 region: CASSFGLYGYTF. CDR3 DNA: TGTGCCAGCAGTTTTGGCCTCTATGGCTACACCTTC.

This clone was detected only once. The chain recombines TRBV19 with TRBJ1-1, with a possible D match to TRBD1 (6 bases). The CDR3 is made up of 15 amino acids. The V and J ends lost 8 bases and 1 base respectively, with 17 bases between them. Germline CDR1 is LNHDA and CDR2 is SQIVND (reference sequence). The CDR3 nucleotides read TGTGCCAGTCGGGATAGGGGGAACCCGAACACTGAAGCTTTCTTT. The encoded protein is CASRDRGNPNTEAFF.

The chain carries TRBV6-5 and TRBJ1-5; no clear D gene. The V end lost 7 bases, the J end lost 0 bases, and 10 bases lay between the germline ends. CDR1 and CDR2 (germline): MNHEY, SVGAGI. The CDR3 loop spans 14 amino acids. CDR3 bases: TGTGCCAGCATGCGGGGAATTAGCAATCAGCCCCAGCATTTT. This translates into CASMRGISNQPQHF.

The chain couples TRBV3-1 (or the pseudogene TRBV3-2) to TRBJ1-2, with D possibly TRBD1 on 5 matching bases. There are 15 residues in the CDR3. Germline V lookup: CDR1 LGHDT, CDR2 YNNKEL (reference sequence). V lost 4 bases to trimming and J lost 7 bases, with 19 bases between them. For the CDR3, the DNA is TGTGCCAGCAGCCGGGGGACCACGGGAGAACTTGGCTACACCTTC. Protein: CASSRGTTGELGYTF.

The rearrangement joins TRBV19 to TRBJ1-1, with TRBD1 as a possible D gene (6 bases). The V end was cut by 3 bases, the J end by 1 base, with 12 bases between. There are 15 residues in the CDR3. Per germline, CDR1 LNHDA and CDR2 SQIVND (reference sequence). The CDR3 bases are TGTGCCAGTAGTATGCGGGGGGCGCAGAACACTGAAGCTTTCTTT. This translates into CASSMRGAQNTEAFF.

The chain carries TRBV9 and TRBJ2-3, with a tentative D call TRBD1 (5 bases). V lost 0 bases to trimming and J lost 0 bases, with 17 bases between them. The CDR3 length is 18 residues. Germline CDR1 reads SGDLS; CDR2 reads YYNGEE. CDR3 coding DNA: TGTGCCAGCAGCGTAGGGGTAGGGGTGGGGTCTAGCACAGATACGCAGTATTTT. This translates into CASSVGVGVGSSTDTQYF. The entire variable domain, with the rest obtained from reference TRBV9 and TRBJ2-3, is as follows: DSGVTQTPKHLITATGQRVTLRCSPRSGDLSVYWYQQSLDQGLQFLIQYYNGEERAKGNILERFSAQQFPDLHSELNLSSLELGDSALYFCASSVGVGVGSSTDTQYFGPGTRLTVL.

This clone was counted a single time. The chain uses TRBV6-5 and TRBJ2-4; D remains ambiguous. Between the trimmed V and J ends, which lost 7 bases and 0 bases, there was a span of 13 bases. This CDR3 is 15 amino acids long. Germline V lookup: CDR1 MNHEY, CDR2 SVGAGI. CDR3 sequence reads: CASMPNGLAKNIQYF. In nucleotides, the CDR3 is TGTGCCAGCATGCCCAACGGGTTAGCCAAAAACATTCAGTACTTC.

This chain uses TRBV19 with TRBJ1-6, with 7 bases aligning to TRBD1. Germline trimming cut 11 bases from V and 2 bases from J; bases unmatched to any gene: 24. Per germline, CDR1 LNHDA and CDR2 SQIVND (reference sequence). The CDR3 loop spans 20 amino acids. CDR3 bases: TGTGCCGGGGGTATGTCCCCCACCAAAGGGGGCATCCCCTATAATTCACCCCTCCACTTT. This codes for CAGGMSPTKGGIPYNSPLHF.

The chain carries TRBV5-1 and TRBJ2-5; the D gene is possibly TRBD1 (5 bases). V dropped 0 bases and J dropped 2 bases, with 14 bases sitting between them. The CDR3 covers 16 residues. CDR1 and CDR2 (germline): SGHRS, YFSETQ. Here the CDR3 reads CASSLGPSKGQETQYF. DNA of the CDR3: TGCGCCAGCAGCTTGGGCCCTTCAAAGGGGCAAGAGACCCAGTACTTC.

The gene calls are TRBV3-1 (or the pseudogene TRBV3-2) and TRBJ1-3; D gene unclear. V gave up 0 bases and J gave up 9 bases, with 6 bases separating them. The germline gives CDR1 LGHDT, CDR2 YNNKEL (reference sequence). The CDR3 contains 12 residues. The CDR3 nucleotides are TGTGCCAGCAGCCAAGAGAGTCGCACCATATATTTT. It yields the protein CASSQESRTIYF.

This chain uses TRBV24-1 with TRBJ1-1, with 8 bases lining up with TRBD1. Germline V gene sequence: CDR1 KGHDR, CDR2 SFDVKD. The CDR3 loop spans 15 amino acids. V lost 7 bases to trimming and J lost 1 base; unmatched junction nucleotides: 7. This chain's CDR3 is CATRQSGTGNTEAFF. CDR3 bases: TGTGCCACCAGACAATCCGGGACAGGGAACACTGAAGCTTTCTTT.

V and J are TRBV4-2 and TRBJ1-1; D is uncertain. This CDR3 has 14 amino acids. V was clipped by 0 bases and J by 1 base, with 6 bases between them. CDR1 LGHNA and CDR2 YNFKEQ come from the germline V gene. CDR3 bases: TGTGCCAGCAGCCAAGATCCAGAGAACACTGAAGCTTTCTTT. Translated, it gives CASSQDPENTEAFF.

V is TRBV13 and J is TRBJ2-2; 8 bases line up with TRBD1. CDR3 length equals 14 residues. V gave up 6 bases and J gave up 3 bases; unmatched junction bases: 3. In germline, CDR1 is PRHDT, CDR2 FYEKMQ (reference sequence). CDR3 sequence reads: CASRPTGDTGELFF. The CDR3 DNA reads TGTGCCAGCAGACCGACAGGGGACACCGGGGAGCTGTTTTTT.

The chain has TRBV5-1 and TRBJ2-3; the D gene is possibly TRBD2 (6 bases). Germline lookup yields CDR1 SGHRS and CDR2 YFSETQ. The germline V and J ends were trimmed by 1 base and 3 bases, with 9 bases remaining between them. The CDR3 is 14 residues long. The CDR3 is CASSLTGDTDTQYF. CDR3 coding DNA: TGCGCCAGCAGCTTGACGGGGGATACAGATACGCAGTATTTT. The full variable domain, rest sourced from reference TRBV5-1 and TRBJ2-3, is KAGVTQTPRYLIKTRGQQVTLSCSPISGHRSVSWYQQTPGQGLQFLFEYFSETQRNKGNFPGRFSGRQFSNSRSEMNVSTLELGDSALYLCASSLTGDTDTQYFGPGTRLTVL.

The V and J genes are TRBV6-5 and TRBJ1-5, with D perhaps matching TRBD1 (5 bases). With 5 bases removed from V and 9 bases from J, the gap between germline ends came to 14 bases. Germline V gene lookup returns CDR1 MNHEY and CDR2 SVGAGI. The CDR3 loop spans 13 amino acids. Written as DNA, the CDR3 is TGTGCCAGCAGTACAGGTCCCACGGGGCCCCAGCATTTT. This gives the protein CASSTGPTGPQHF.

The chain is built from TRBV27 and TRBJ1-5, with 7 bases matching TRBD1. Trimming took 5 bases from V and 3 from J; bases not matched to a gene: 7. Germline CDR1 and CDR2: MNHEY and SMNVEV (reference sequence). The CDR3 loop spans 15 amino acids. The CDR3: CASSMTGYVNQPQHF. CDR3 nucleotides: TGTGCCAGCAGTATGACAGGGTACGTCAATCAGCCCCAGCATTTT.

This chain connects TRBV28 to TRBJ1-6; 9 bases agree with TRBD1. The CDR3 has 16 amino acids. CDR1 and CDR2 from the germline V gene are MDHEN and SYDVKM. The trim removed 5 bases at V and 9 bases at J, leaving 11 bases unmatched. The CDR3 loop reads CASSDPDRGIVSPLHF. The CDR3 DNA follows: TGTGCCAGCAGTGATCCAGACAGGGGGATTGTTTCACCCCTCCACTTT.

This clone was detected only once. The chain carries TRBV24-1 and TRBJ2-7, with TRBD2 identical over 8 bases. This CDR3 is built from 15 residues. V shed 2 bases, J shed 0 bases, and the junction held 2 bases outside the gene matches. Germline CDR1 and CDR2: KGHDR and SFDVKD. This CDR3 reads CATSDSGGASYEQYF. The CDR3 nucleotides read TGTGCCACCAGTGATTCCGGGGGGGCCTCCTACGAGCAGTACTTC.

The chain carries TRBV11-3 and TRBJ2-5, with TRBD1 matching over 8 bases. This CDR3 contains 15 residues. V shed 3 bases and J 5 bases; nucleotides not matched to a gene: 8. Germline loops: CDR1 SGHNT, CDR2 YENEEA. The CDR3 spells CASSLGGRGQETQYF. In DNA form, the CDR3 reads TGTGCCAGCAGCTTGGGGGGCAGGGGGCAGGAGACCCAGTACTTC.